Listed below are T cell receptor beta chains from one sample, sequenced in a study of shared clonotypes between healthy human individuals. Assay: immunoSEQ multiplex PCR; the TCRdb copy retains only in-frame clones and omits some. The sample shows approximately 2.3 million clones, 90% to 95% of them seen only once. The sequencing input was naive CD4+ T cells from PBMCs. The receptor set was obtained from a man aged 18 to 29 in good health. Some clones in this sample may be carry-over from other donors' samples. CDR3s include the opening cysteine and the closing phenylalanine or tryptophan. Fields, in order: CDR3 protein, CDR3 DNA, D gene, clone size, V gene, J gene. D genes are given only for firm matches. A clone size is listed for some rows: how often the clone was seen (once, few, many), or a class if it is expanded.

CASSLDQGANYEQYF	TGTGCCAGCAGCTTGGATCAGGGGGCCAACTACGAGCAGTACTTC	TRBD1	once	TRBV5-4	TRBJ2-7
CASSPRTSGSTGELFF	TGTGCCAGCAGCCCCAGGACTAGCGGGAGCACCGGGGAGCTGTTTTTT	TRBD2	.	TRBV2	TRBJ2-2
CASSRDSGYSGANVLTF	TGCGCCAGCAGCCGGGACAGTGGGTACTCTGGGGCCAACGTCCTGACTTTC	TRBD1	once	TRBV4-1	TRBJ2-6
CASSLAGGPGELFF	TGTGCCAGCAGCTTAGCGGGAGGGCCCGGGGAGCTGTTTTTT	TRBD2	.	TRBV7-7	TRBJ2-2
CATSRDRGLGQPQHF	TGTGCCACCAGCAGAGATCGTGGACTGGGCCAGCCCCAGCATTTT	.	.	TRBV15	TRBJ1-5
CASSLGVRAPKGTGELFF	TGCGCCAGCAGTCTAGGGGTTCGAGCACCGAAGGGCACCGGGGAGCTGTTTTTT	.	.	TRBV10-2	TRBJ2-2
CASSLEAGTSTDTQYF	TGTGCCAGCAGCTTAGAGGCCGGGACTAGCACAGATACGCAGTATTTT	.	.	TRBV11-2	TRBJ2-3
CASSVLSGNGQGGSETQYF	TGTGCCAGCAGCGTATTGTCTGGTAATGGACAGGGGGGTTCCGAGACCCAGTACTTC	TRBD1	.	TRBV9	TRBJ2-5
CASRLIRGASNQPQHF	TGTGCCAGTAGGCTGATCCGAGGGGCGAGCAATCAGCCCCAGCATTTT	.	.	TRBV19	TRBJ1-5
CASSGTLYQETQYF	TGTGCCAGCTCAGGGACATTGTACCAAGAGACCCAGTACTTC	.	.	TRBV18	TRBJ2-5
CASSQGQGAITDTQYF	TGCGCCAGCAGCCAAGGACAGGGGGCGATAACAGATACGCAGTATTTT	TRBD1	.	TRBV4-3	TRBJ2-3
CASSPGTGLRNQPQHF	TGTGCCAGCAGCCCAGGGACAGGGTTGAGAAATCAGCCCCAGCATTTT	TRBD1	.	TRBV28	TRBJ1-5
CASSEGQPSYGYTF	TGTGCCAGCAGTGAAGGGCAGCCCTCCTATGGCTACACCTTC	.	.	TRBV6-1	TRBJ1-2
CASSPTPGTGLEKLFF	TGCGCCAGCAGCCCGACCCCGGGGACAGGGCTTGAAAAACTGTTTTTT	TRBD1	.	TRBV5-1	TRBJ1-4
CAWSVRSLAGETQYF	TGTGCCTGGAGTGTTAGGAGTCTAGCGGGAGAGACCCAGTACTTC	TRBD2	.	TRBV30	TRBJ2-5
CASSLGRTGLGNTIYF	TGTGCCAGCAGCTTAGGGAGGACAGGGCTTGGAAACACCATATATTTT	TRBD1	.	TRBV7-2	TRBJ1-3
CASSPRLAGAPGELFF	TGTGCCAGCAGCCCACGACTAGCGGGAGCTCCCGGGGAGCTGTTTTTT	TRBD2	.	TRBV5-4	TRBJ2-2
CASLRSSREFSGNTIYF	TGTGCCAGCCTCCGCTCGTCCAGGGAGTTCTCTGGAAACACCATATATTTT	.	.	TRBV2	TRBJ1-3
CASSPFGLAKNIQYF	TGTGCCAGCAGCCCTTTCGGTCTAGCCAAAAACATTCAGTACTTC	.	.	TRBV7-6	TRBJ2-4
CASTLLWETNEKLFF	TGTGCCAGCACCCTTTTATGGGAAACTAATGAAAAACTGTTTTTT	.	.	TRBV9	TRBJ1-4
CASSYGLGTNTEAFF	TGTGCCAGCAGCTACGGGTTGGGCACGAACACTGAAGCTTTCTTT	.	.	TRBV7-6	TRBJ1-1
CASSTGGRVDTQYF	TGTGCCAGCAGCACCGGGGGCCGCGTGGATACGCAGTATTTT	.	.	TRBV7-2	TRBJ2-3
CASSQPGAGNQPQHF	TGTGCCAGCAGTCAGCCGGGGGCCGGCAATCAGCCCCAGCATTTT	.	few	TRBV25-1	TRBJ1-5
CATAQGGNTIYF	TGTGCCACCGCTCAGGGGGGAAACACCATATATTTT	.	.	TRBV28	TRBJ1-3
CASSFRGREGNEQFF	TGTGCCAGCAGCTTCCGAGGCAGGGAGGGGAATGAGCAGTTCTTC	TRBD2	.	TRBV11-3	TRBJ2-1
CASSLSGATNEKLFF	TGTGCCAGTAGTTTATCAGGGGCAACTAATGAAAAACTGTTTTTT	.	.	TRBV19	TRBJ1-4
CASSQGLAAGELFF	TGTGCCAGCAGCCAAGGTCTAGCCGCCGGGGAGCTGTTTTTT	.	.	TRBV4-2	TRBJ2-2
CASSRLAGTYNEQFF	TGTGCCAGCAGCCGACTAGCGGGAACCTACAATGAGCAGTTCTTC	TRBD2	.	TRBV6-5	TRBJ2-1
CASSLPGYEQYF	TGTGCCAGCAGCCTCCCGGGCTACGAGCAGTACTTC	.	.	TRBV28	TRBJ2-7
CASSFDGIASYEQYF	TGTGCCAGCAGCTTTGACGGGATAGCCTCCTACGAGCAGTACTTC	.	.	TRBV7-6	TRBJ2-7
CASSAGSAGSKNIQYF	TGTGCCAGCAGCGCAGGATCGGCGGGATCCAAAAACATTCAGTACTTC	.	.	TRBV9	TRBJ2-4
CASREPGVDGYTF	TGTGCCAGCAGAGAGCCGGGGGTGGATGGCTACACCTTC	.	.	TRBV5-8	TRBJ1-2
CASSSDWTEAFF	TGTGCCAGCAGCTCAGATTGGACTGAAGCTTTCTTT	.	.	TRBV27	TRBJ1-1
CASSQSWGGGSSYNEQFF	TGCGCCAGCAGTCAATCGTGGGGAGGGGGGAGCTCCTACAATGAGCAGTTCTTC	.	once	TRBV23-1	TRBJ2-1
CASSSQGKGYGYTF	TGTGCCAGTAGTTCACAGGGAAAGGGCTATGGCTACACCTTC	.	.	TRBV19	TRBJ1-2
CASSFRGRYEQYF	TGTGCCAGCAGCTTCCGGGGGAGGTACGAGCAGTACTTC	.	.	TRBV5-6	TRBJ2-7
CASSPRTVSYNEQFF	TGTGCCAGCTCACCCCGGACAGTCTCCTACAATGAGCAGTTCTTC	.	.	TRBV18	TRBJ2-1
CASAVIGGDTQYF	TGCGCCAGCGCTGTTATCGGGGGAGATACGCAGTATTTT	.	.	TRBV5-1	TRBJ2-3
CASTQDTEAFF	TGTGCCAGCACACAGGACACTGAAGCTTTCTTT	.	.	TRBV7-9	TRBJ1-1
CASSLAMTSGRRADTQYF	TGTGCCAGCAGCTTAGCGATGACTAGCGGGAGAAGGGCAGATACGCAGTATTTT	TRBD2	.	TRBV7-2	TRBJ2-3
CASSLMGGFTDTQYF	TGCGCCAGCAGCTTGATGGGGGGCTTCACAGATACGCAGTATTTT	.	.	TRBV5-1	TRBJ2-3
CASSMGQPSNQPQHF	TGTGCCAGTAGTATGGGACAGCCCAGCAATCAGCCCCAGCATTTT	TRBD1	.	TRBV19	TRBJ1-5
CASAPRGQQAYEQYF	TGTGCCAGCGCCCCCCGGGGACAGCAAGCCTACGAGCAGTACTTC	TRBD1	.	TRBV6-6	TRBJ2-7
CASSVLAGGTGELFF	TGTGCCAGCAGCGTGCTAGCGGGAGGGACCGGGGAGCTGTTTTTT	TRBD2	.	TRBV9	TRBJ2-2
CASSPPFVSSNTGELFF	TGTGCCAGCAGCCCGCCCTTTGTATCTTCGAACACCGGGGAGCTGTTTTTT	.	.	TRBV5-4	TRBJ2-2
CASSLSGQTNTEAFF	TGTGCCAGCAGCCTTTCGGGACAGACGAACACTGAAGCTTTCTTT	TRBD1	.	TRBV7-2	TRBJ1-1
CASSPTVETEAFF	TGTGCCAGCTCACCAACGGTTGAAACTGAAGCTTTCTTT	.	few	TRBV18	TRBJ1-1
CASSAGGIFETQYF	TGTGCCAGCAGCGCTGGCGGCATTTTTGAGACCCAGTACTTC	.	.	TRBV5-4	TRBJ2-5
CASSPSGGAPYGYTF	TGTGCCAGCAGCCCCTCGGGGGGGGCACCCTATGGCTACACCTTC	.	.	TRBV7-2	TRBJ1-2
CASRYQVAIQETQYF	TGTGCCAGCAGATACCAGGTGGCCATACAAGAGACCCAGTACTTC	.	.	TRBV6-1	TRBJ2-5
CASSLVAGNTEAFF	TGTGCCAGCAGCTTAGTGGCAGGGAACACTGAAGCTTTCTTT	.	.	TRBV7-2	TRBJ1-1
CASYGGQGSYNEQFF	TGTGCCAGCTACGGAGGGCAGGGCTCCTACAATGAGCAGTTCTTC	.	.	TRBV7-8	TRBJ2-1
CASSLFGQGTDTQYF	TGCGCCAGCAGCTTGTTTGGCCAGGGAACAGATACGCAGTATTTT	.	.	TRBV5-1	TRBJ2-3
CASSIRGQYGYTF	TGTGCCAGTAGTATACGGGGACAGTATGGCTACACCTTC	TRBD1	.	TRBV19	TRBJ1-2
CASSTAGGGREKLFF	TGCGCCAGCAGCACGGCAGGGGGAGGTCGGGAAAAACTGTTTTTT	TRBD1	.	TRBV5-1	TRBJ1-4